Described below is a single T cell receptor (beta chain) sequence and its context. It has no known antigen specificity. No much larger clone is present one base from it, and per-base qualities are unavailable. Little can be read into the size of this beta chain, an off-target read in a library designed for delta chains. Generation of TRG and TRD CDR3 amplicons followed the previously described approach and used roughly 24-32 PCR cycles. mRNA was extracted from sorted cells with the RNeasy mini kit and used for cDNA synthesis. Nextera XT indices were used for sample barcoding, and 96 samples were multiplexed per run. An Illumina MiSeq with 500-cycle paired-end chemistry and a roughly 19% PhiX spike-in was used to sequence the libraries. On the study's bioinformatics: Raw fastq files were processed using ea-utils, and reads were annotated using IMGT/HighV-QUEST. Only productive reads were retained, and clonotypes were defined on the basis of CDR3 amino acid sequence. Shannon diversity indices were computed using the R vegan package. Morisita-Horn similarity between timepoints was computed using VDJtools and TcR. Using fastp trimming at Q25 and MiXCR clonotype assembly, TCRdb reanalyzed the public sequencing data and kept in-frame beta chains. Each entry is one CDR3 protein sequence, shown with its most common DNA and genes. Clone size and V and J calls follow TCRdb, not the original study. The sample table gives over 5 distinct CDR3 sequences.

The time point label, as the study defines it: follow-up week 12 after therapy. The treatment or condition label, read with the paper, signifies: sofosbuvir plus ledipasvir, interferon-free. All hepatitis C patients had persistent HCV genotype 1 infection and none had developed liver cirrhosis. Interferon-free therapy with sofosbuvir plus ledipasvir was administered to patients for 8 weeks, although some single-timepoint patients were treated for 12 weeks. All patients achieved a sustained virological response; about 60% of the ten were HCV RNA-negative at therapy week 4, the others below 20 IU/mL. Thawed PBMCs were stained with antibodies including pan-gammadelta TCR, Vgamma9 and Vdelta2, and then sorted on a FACSAria Fusion cell sorter. For later analysis, peripheral blood mononuclear cells were isolated and then cryopreserved. Clone 11F2 was used for gammadelta TCR staining, and the IMMU 360 antibody clone was used for Vgamma9 staining.

From the cysteine up to the phenylalanine, the CDR3 has a length of 14 residues. The retained sequence is limited to the CDR3, 42 bases, with the frame set at the first base. The germline V gene provides CDR1 SGHTA and CDR2 FQGNSA. Trimming costs V 0 bases and J 5 bases, and their ends lie 10 bases apart. The sample belongs to a study of gammadelta T cells during hepatitis C antiviral therapy (dated by TCRdb to 2016 to 2019). About the study as a whole: Four of ten longitudinal patients had ALT/AST above normal, and no patient had developed liver cirrhosis. gammadelta T cells from most donors were sorted as CD14-/CD19- cells, whereas gammadelta T cells from one healthy control group were sorted as CD45+/CD3+ cells. The study profiled peripheral blood gammadelta TCR repertoires from chronic hepatitis C patients before, during and after direct-acting antiviral therapy, along with healthy controls. Blood from the longitudinal patients was collected at therapy start, at therapy weeks 1 and 4, at follow-up week 12, and one year after treatment cessation. About twelve additional chronic hepatitis C patients were sampled at a single time point during DAA treatment. Sequencing covered TRD repertoires from sorted Vgamma9+ and Vgamma9- cells and TRG and TRD repertoires from total gammadelta T cells.

Results and caveats for the whole study, not just this receptor: More pronounced TCR repertoire changes during DAA therapy might be shown by patients with liver cirrhosis, but this possibility was not investigated. Since sampling was limited to blood, TCR repertoires in the liver might be affected to a greater extent by HCV clearance. During antiviral therapy and for up to one year after viral clearance, gammadelta TCR repertoires appeared to remain largely stable. In complexity and clonal composition, peripheral TRG and TRD repertoires of chronic hepatitis C patients appeared similar to the repertoires of healthy donors.

Specimen: Vgamma9+ gamma-delta T cells from peripheral blood, collected at week 12 follow-up after direct-acting antiviral therapy. Explained via the paper, the cell subset or site label denotes: flow-sorted Vgamma9+ gammadelta T cells. This TCR derives from an adult with chronic hepatitis C. The rearranged segments are TRBV7-2 and TRBJ2-5; the D gene is perhaps TRBD1 or TRBD2, each of them matching over 5 bases. In nucleotides, the sequence is TGTGCCAGCAGCTTAGCGTCCAGGGAGGAGACCCAGTACTTC. It is translated as CASSLASREETQYF.